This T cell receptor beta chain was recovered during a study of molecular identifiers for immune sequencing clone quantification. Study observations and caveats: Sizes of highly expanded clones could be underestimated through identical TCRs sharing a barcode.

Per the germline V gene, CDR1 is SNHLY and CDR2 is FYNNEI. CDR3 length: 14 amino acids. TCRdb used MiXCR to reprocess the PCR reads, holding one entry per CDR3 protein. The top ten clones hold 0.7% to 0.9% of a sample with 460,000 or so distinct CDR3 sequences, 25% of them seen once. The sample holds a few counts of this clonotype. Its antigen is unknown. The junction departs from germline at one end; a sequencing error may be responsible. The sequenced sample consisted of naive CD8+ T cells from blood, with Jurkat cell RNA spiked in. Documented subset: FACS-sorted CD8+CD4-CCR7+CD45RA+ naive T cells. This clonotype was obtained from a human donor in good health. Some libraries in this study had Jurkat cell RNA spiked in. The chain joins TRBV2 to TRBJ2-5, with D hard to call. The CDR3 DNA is TGTGCTCAAGCAGTGATCAGGAGCCAAGAGACCCGGTACTTC. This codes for CAQAVIRSQETRYF.